The 10 T cell receptor beta chains in this list originate from one sample, sequenced in a study of T cell repertoires in cytomegalovirus infection. For these receptors, no antigen is known. A single record per CDR3 protein comes from TCRdb applying MiXCR to the reads. The profile covers hundreds of thousands of distinct CDR3 sequences, with 33% appearing a single time and roughly a sixth taken by the ten largest. The source was cultured PBMCs, collected from culture after CMV antigen stimulation. Source of these receptors: a human donor in good health (CMV status not recorded). Some clones in this sample may be carry-over from other donors' samples.

This clonotype has just a few counts. This chain joins TRBV7-9 and TRBJ2-1; D gene unclear. Trimming took off 1 base at V and 1 base at J, with 11 bases between the two ends. CDR3 length equals 16 residues. Germline CDR1 and CDR2: SEHNR and FQNEAQ (reference sequence). The CDR3 is CASSLVSGTSYNEQFF. CDR3 coding DNA: TGTGCCAGCAGCTTAGTATCCGGTACTTCCTACAATGAGCAGTTCTTC.

This clonotype has a single count. No conserved phenylalanine or tryptophan ends this CDR3, so it is likely a read error. The chain links TRBV12-3 or TRBV12-4 to TRBJ2-5; no reliable D call. The germline V and J ends were trimmed by 6 bases and 5 bases, with 19 bases remaining between them. The CDR3 length is 15 residues. In DNA, the CDR3 is TGTGCCAGCAGCCCCCTTGCCGGGTTTGGGGAGACCCAGTACTAC. Its protein product is CASSPLAGFGETQYY.

The chain has TRBV27 and TRBJ2-1, with 9 bases that match TRBD2. With V trimmed by 6 bases and J by 7 bases, 7 bases remained unmatched. Germline CDR1 MNHEY, CDR2 SMNVEV (reference sequence). The CDR3 loop spans 14 amino acids. DNA of the CDR3: TGTGCCAGCAGACGGGGCGGGAGGGTAAATGAGCAGTTCTTC. This sequence encodes CASRRGGRVNEQFF.

The chain combines TRBV20-1 with TRBJ2-3; the match to TRBD2 covers 7 bases. The CDR3 extends over 16 amino acids. Germline values: CDR1 DFQATT, CDR2 SNEGSKA (reference sequence). The V segment lost 5 bases and the J segment 3 bases; nucleotides outside the gene matches: 14. The CDR3 region has the DNA TGCAGTGCTCCTACCTTTGCTAGCGGCTCTACAGATACGCAGTATTTT. Its protein product is CSAPTFASGSTDTQYF.

The rearrangement uses TRBV7-2 and TRBJ2-1; a weak D match, TRBD1 (5 bases). Germline-derived CDR1 and CDR2 are SGHTA and FQGNSA. The CDR3 length is 15 residues. V was trimmed by 2 bases and J by 8 bases, leaving 16 bases between them. In DNA form, the CDR3 reads TGTGCCAGCAGCTTACAGGGTAGGGGTAGTGATGAGCAGTTCTTC. It codes for CASSLQGRGSDEQFF.

The chain employs TRBV19 and TRBJ1-1, with D perhaps TRBD1 (6 bases). Trimming took off 10 bases at V and 0 bases at J, with 18 bases between the two ends. CDR1 is LNHDA, CDR2 SQIVND, per germline (reference sequence). The CDR3 runs 15 residues. The CDR3 sequence: CATGGRGDMNTEAFF. CDR3 sequence (DNA): TGTGCCACCGGGGGCAGGGGCGACATGAACACTGAAGCTTTCTTT.

The chain joins TRBV19 to TRBJ2-1; D is perhaps TRBD2 (6 bases). This CDR3 contains 15 residues. V shed 7 bases and J shed 2 bases, with 15 bases lying between them. The V gene's germline CDR1 is LNHDA and CDR2 SQIVND (reference sequence). In DNA form, the CDR3 reads TGTGCCAGTACCGTGGAGGGAGGCGCCTACAATGAGCAGTTCTTC. This gives the protein CASTVEGGAYNEQFF.

The sample holds a few counts of this clonotype. J is TRBJ1-3 and V is TRBV7-9, with TRBD1 matching over 7 bases. CDR1 is SEHNR, CDR2 FQNEAQ, per germline (reference sequence). The CDR3 runs to 17 residues. Trimming cost V 1 base and J 0 bases; bases outside gene matches: 6. The DNA of the CDR3 is TGTGCCAGCAGCTTAGGCGCCGGACAGGACTCTGGAAACACCATATATTTT. Its translation: CASSLGAGQDSGNTIYF.

This clonotype was counted many times. The rearrangement uses TRBV7-2 and TRBJ2-1; the D is unclear. There are 14 residues in the CDR3. The germline V and J ends were trimmed by 1 base and 4 bases, with 8 bases remaining between them. In germline, CDR1 is SGHTA, CDR2 FQGNSA. The CDR3: CASSLVRVYNEQFF. CDR3 DNA: TGTGCCAGCAGCTTAGTCCGGGTGTACAATGAGCAGTTCTTC.

J is TRBJ2-1 and V is TRBV25-1; D perhaps matches TRBD2 (6 bases). The germline CDR1 and CDR2 sequences are MGHDK and SYGVNS. Trimming removed 5 bases at V and 0 bases at J, with 14 bases between. This CDR3 has 16 residues. The CDR3 is CASSPHLGGSYNEQFF. CDR3 bases: TGTGCCAGCAGTCCCCACCTCGGGGGCTCCTACAATGAGCAGTTCTTC. The variable domain in full, with the rest retrieved from reference TRBV25-1 and TRBJ2-1, is EADIYQTPRYLVIGTGKKITLECSQTMGHDKMYWYQQDPGMELHLIHYSYGVNSTEKGDLSSESTVSRIRTEHFPLTLESARPSHTSQYLCASSPHLGGSYNEQFFGPGTRLTVL.